Shown below are 14 T cell receptor beta chains from a single sample sequenced in a study of T cells after yellow fever vaccination (dated by TCRdb to the late 2010s). What this sample's treatment or condition label stands for: live attenuated yellow fever vaccine strain. The method was 5' RACE. TCRdb shows the sequencer as Illumina HiSeq 2500. The raw public data were reprocessed by TCRdb itself: fastp quality trimming at Q25, MiXCR clonotype calling, in-frame beta chains only. Identical CDR3 protein sequences are pooled into one entry, listed with their most common genes and DNA. The sample records some 300,000 distinct CDR3 sequences, 8.1% of which are singletons. The ten most abundant clones make up about 16% of the sample. Sequenced here: PBMCs, sampled about 41 days after the first yellow fever vaccination. These receptors all come from a young man who received the YFV17D yellow fever vaccine.

This clonotype was picked up a small number of times. V usage is TRBV7-6 and J usage is TRBJ2-1; tentatively, D is TRBD1 or TRBD2 (6 bases each). This CDR3 comprises 15 residues. Trimming took 5 bases from V and 9 from J, leaving 20 bases between them. Germline V gives CDR1 SGHVS, CDR2 FNYEAQ. Here the CDR3 DNA reads TGTGCCAGCAGCCAAGAAGGGGGGCCCGGCGGTGAGCAGTTCTTC. Its translation is CASSQEGGPGGEQFF.

This clonotype was seen a handful of times. The chain uses TRBV6-5 and TRBJ2-7; 8 nucleotides line up with TRBD1. The CDR3 runs to 16 residues. Germline assignment: CDR1 MNHEY and CDR2 SVGAGI. After removal of 4 bases from V and 2 bases from J, the junction contained 10 bases not matched to a gene. Here the CDR3 reads CASSLPSGTGAYEQYV. The CDR3 DNA reads as TGTGCCAGCAGTTTACCGTCCGGGACAGGAGCCTACGAGCAGTACGTC.

V is TRBV19 and J is TRBJ1-1, with 9 bases identical to TRBD1. V was pared by 8 bases and J by 4 bases, with 5 bases of the junction left unmatched. The germline V gene has CDR1 LNHDA and CDR2 SQIVND (reference sequence). CDR3 length: 13 residues. As DNA, the CDR3 is TGTGCCAGTGTGGACAGGGGATCCACTGAAGCTTTCTTT. It yields the protein CASVDRGSTEAFF. Full variable domain (outside the CDR3, taken from reference TRBV19 and TRBJ1-1): DGGITQSPKYLFRKEGQNVTLSCEQNLNHDAMYWYRQDPGQGLRLIYYSQIVNDFQKGDIAEGYSVSREKKESFPLTVTSAQKNPTAFYLCASVDRGSTEAFFGQGTRLTVV.

This clonotype was seen repeatedly, ten times or more. This chain joins TRBV6-2 or TRBV6-3 and TRBJ2-7; 14 bases line up with TRBD2. This CDR3 spans 15 amino acids. The trim removed 5 bases at V and 6 bases at J, leaving 6 bases unmatched. Germline V gives CDR1 MNHEY, CDR2 SVGEGT. The DNA of the CDR3 is TGTGCCAGCAGTCCGGGACTAGCGGGGGTAGGCGAGCAGTACGTC. It translates to CASSPGLAGVGEQYV.

This clonotype was detected ten times or more. The rearrangement joins TRBV29-1 to TRBJ2-3, with TRBD1 matching 11 bases. The V gene's germline CDR1 is SQVTM and CDR2 ANQGSEA. This CDR3 contains 19 residues. The trim removed 1 base at V and 1 base at J, leaving 13 bases unmatched. The DNA for the CDR3 is TGCAGCGTTGAAGGCACCCGGGACAGGGGGACCCTTGGCACAGATACGCAGTATTTT. Its translation: CSVEGTRDRGTLGTDTQYF.

This sequence joins TRBV14 and TRBJ2-7; D call uncertain. Trimming stripped 1 base from V and 7 bases from J, with 5 bases between. The CDR3 covers 11 residues. The V gene's germline CDR1 is SGHDN and CDR2 FVKESK. This CDR3 reads CASSQVWEQYF. The CDR3 DNA follows: TGTGCCAGCAGCCAAGTATGGGAGCAGTACTTC.

The chain carries TRBV10-3 and TRBJ1-2; TRBD1 matches 8 bases. The CDR3 sequence is 13 residues long. J lost 5 bases, V lost 9 bases, and 8 bases had no gene match. Looked up from germline, CDR1 is ENHRY and CDR2 is SYGVKD. The CDR3 sequence is CAIQYRGDYGYTF. In nucleotides, the CDR3 is TGTGCCATACAGTACAGGGGGGATTATGGCTACACCTTC.

A few counts support this clonotype. The rearrangement links TRBV21-1 to TRBJ2-7; the tabulated D call, TRBD1, remains unverified against the DNA. TRBV21-1 is annotated as a pseudogene. The CDR3 runs 16 residues. CDR3 residues: CASSSYDRSLISEQYF. In DNA, the CDR3 is TGTGCCAGCAGCTCCTATGACAGGTCTTTGATCAGTGAGCAGTACTTC.

The table lists this clonotype with many counts. The V and J genes are TRBV27 and TRBJ1-1; no reliable D call. CDR3 length: 13 amino acids. Germline V CDR1 and CDR2: MNHEY, SMNVEV (reference sequence). V shed 3 bases and J shed 1 base, with 6 bases lying between them. The CDR3, as DNA: TGTGCCAGCAGTTTGATGTCGAACACTGAAGCTTTCTTT. Translation: CASSLMSNTEAFF.

The sample holds a few counts of this clonotype. The genes are TRBV4-1 and TRBJ2-1, with 15 bases that match TRBD2. CDR1 MGHRA and CDR2 YSYEKL come from the germline V gene. The CDR3 runs to 19 residues. V lost 2 bases, J lost 1 base, and 6 bases stayed unmatched. CDR3 DNA sequence: TGCGCCAGCAGCCAACCGGGGACTAGCGGGGGGAAATCCTACAATGAGCAGTTCTTC. It translates to CASSQPGTSGGKSYNEQFF.

The chain recombines TRBV7-9 with TRBJ2-4, with 10 bases identical to TRBD2. Germline loops: CDR1 SEHNR, CDR2 FQNEAQ (reference sequence). This CDR3 region has 16 residues. J lost 1 base, V lost 2 bases, and 2 bases had no gene match. DNA for the CDR3: TGTGCCAGCAGCTTAAATAGCGGGGGGGCCAAAAACATTCAGTACTTC. It encodes CASSLNSGGAKNIQYF.

The rearrangement uses TRBV20-1 and TRBJ2-5, with D perhaps matching TRBD1 (5 bases). This CDR3 comprises 12 residues. Germline values: CDR1 DFQATT, CDR2 SNEGSKA (reference sequence). Trimming left V 0 bases short and J 7 bases short, with 9 bases between. The CDR3 protein is CSARDQGWTQYF. DNA for the CDR3: TGCAGTGCTAGAGATCAGGGTTGGACCCAGTACTTC.

This clonotype was found a few times. The gene calls are TRBV20-1 and TRBJ2-3; maybe TRBD2 (7 bases). CDR3 length: 16 residues. V was cut by 3 bases and J by 2 bases, with 18 bases left in between. Germline-derived CDR1 and CDR2 are DFQATT and SNEGSKA (reference sequence). The CDR3: CSASGVGGATTDTQYF. In nucleotides, the CDR3 is TGCAGTGCTAGCGGGGTGGGGGGGGCCACCACAGATACGCAGTATTTT.

This clonotype was counted ten times or more. The chain combines TRBV18 with TRBJ2-1; D is possibly TRBD1 or TRBD2 (5 bases each). The CDR3 spans 15 residues. The germline V and J ends were trimmed by 3 bases and 12 bases, with 21 bases remaining between them. Germline CDR1 and CDR2: KGHSH and LQKENI. The DNA for the CDR3 is TGTGCCAGCTCACCGGGTCCCGACGGGGCAATCGCGCAGTTCTTC. Its protein is CASSPGPDGAIAQFF.